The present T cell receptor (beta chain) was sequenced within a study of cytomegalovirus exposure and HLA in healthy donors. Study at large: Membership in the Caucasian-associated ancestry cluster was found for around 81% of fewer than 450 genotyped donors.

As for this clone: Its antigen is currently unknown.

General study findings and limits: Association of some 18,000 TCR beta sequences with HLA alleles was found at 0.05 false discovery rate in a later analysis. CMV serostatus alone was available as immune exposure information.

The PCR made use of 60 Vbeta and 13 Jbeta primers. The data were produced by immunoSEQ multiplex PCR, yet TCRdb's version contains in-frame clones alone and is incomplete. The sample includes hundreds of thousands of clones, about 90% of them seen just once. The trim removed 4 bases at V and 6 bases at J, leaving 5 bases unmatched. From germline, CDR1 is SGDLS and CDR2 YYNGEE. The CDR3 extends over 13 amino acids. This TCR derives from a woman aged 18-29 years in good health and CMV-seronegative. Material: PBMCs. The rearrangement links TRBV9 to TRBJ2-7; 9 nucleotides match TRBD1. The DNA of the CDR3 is TGTGCCAGCAGCACAGGGGGCGCGGGCGAGCAGTACTTC. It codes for CASSTGGAGEQYF.